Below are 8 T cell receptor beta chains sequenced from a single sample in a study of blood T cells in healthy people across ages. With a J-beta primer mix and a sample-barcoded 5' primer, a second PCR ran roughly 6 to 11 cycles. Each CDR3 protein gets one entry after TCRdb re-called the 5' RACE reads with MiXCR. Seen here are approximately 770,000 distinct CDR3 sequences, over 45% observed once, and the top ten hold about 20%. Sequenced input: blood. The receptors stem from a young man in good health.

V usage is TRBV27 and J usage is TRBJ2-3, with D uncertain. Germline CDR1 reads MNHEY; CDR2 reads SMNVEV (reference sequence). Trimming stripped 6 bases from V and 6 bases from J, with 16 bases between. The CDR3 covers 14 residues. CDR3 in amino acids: CASSSGPLSDTQYF. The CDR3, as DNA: TGTGCCAGCAGCTCCGGGCCGCTGTCGGATACGCAGTATTTT.

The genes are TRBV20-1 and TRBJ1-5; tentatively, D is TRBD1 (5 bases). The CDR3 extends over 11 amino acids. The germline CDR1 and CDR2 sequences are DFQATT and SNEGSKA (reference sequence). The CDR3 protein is CRIRANQPQHF. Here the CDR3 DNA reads TGCAGAATCAGGGCAAATCAGCCCCAGCATTTT.

CDR3 region: CASSDGLEETQYF. Written as DNA, the CDR3 is TGTGCCAGCAGTGATGGGCTAGAAGAGACCCAGTACTTC. The chain links TRBV6-2 or TRBV6-3 to TRBJ2-7; no clear D gene. The J call may be incorrect, as the DNA end agrees better with TRBJ2-5. CDR3 size: 13 residues. Germline V gene lookup returns CDR1 MNHEY and CDR2 SVGEGT.

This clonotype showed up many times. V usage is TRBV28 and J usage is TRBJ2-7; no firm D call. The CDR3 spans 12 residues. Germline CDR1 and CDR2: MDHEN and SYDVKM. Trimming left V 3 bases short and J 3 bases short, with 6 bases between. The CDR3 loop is CASSFSFYEQYF. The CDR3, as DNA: TGTGCCAGCAGTTTCAGTTTCTACGAGCAGTACTTC.

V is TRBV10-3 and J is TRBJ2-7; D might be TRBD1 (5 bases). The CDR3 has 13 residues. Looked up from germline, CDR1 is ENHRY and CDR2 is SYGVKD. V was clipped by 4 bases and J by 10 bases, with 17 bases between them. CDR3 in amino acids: CAISVNRQETQYF. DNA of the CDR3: TGTGCCATCAGTGTTAACAGGCAAGAAACCCAGTACTTC.

The CDR3 reads CSAREHTSGSSEQYF. Here the CDR3 DNA reads TGCAGTGCTAGAGAACACACTAGCGGGAGCTCCGAGCAGTACTTC. The chain has TRBV20-1 and TRBJ2-7; the match to TRBD2 covers 11 bases. The CDR3 covers 15 residues. The germline CDR1 and CDR2 sequences are DFQATT and SNEGSKA (reference sequence). V was pared by 0 bases and J by 6 bases, with 7 bases of the junction left unmatched.

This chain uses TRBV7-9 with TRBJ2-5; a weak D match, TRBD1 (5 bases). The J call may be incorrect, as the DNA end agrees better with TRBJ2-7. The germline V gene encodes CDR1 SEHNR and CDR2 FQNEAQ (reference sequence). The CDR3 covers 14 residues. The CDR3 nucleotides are TGTGCCAGCAGTCCACAGGAAATATCCTACGAGCAGTACTTC. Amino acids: CASSPQEISYEQYF.

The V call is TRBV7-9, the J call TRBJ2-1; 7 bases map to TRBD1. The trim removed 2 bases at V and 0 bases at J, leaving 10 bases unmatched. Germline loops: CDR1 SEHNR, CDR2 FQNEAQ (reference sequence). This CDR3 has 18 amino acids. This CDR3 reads CASSLTFSGDSSYNEQFF. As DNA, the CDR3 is TGTGCCAGCAGCTTAACGTTTTCAGGGGACAGCTCCTACAATGAGCAGTTCTTC.